What follows is one TCR beta chain and its context. The sample comes from a study of blood T cell repertoires in COVID-19. Study context: Samples taken during acute and convalescent COVID-19 were collected in the United States, Italy and Spain. PBMCs, B-cell-depleted T cells, or T cells provided the cDNA or gDNA that made up the material.

Produced via immunoSEQ multiplex PCR; TCRdb's table is partial and in-frame only. Among approximately 200,000 clones, approximately 78% were seen once, and the ten largest hold roughly 8.7%. Per germline, CDR1 MNHEY and CDR2 SVGAGI. Trimming cost V 0 bases and J 4 bases, with 9 bases left between them. The CDR3 is made up of 14 amino acids. This chain connects TRBV6-5 to TRBJ1-1; the D is unclear. The clonotype comes from a man aged 40-55 years who had recovered from COVID-19. Sequencing input: PBMCs or T cells enriched from blood (not recorded which). Here the CDR3 DNA reads TGTGCCAGCAGTTACTCTTTCCCAGGCACTGAAGCTTTCTTT. Encoded protein: CASSYSFPGTEAFF.